Following are 24 T cell receptor beta chains from one sample sequenced in a study of OX40 agonist ivuxolimab in advanced cancers. TCRdb's copy holds only in-frame clones and misses some; the assay was immunoSEQ multiplex PCR. The sample lists 9,500 to 12,000 clones; roughly 76% were seen once. The sequencing used CD4+ or CD8+ T cells sorted from blood, collected in a trial of the OX40 agonist ivuxolimab. The receptor source for this set is an adult with an advanced solid tumor such as melanoma, head and neck, liver or kidney cancer.

This rearrangement joins TRBV19 to TRBJ2-2; D perhaps matches TRBD1 (6 bases). Per germline, CDR1 LNHDA and CDR2 SQIVND (reference sequence). The V end was cut by 4 bases, the J end by 6 bases, with 24 bases between. CDR3 size: 18 residues. The CDR3 sequence is CASSKGHAVPRLSGELFF. The CDR3 region has the DNA TGTGCCAGTAGTAAGGGACACGCGGTCCCCCGTCTGTCCGGGGAGCTGTTTTTT.

The V gene is TRBV5-1, the J gene TRBJ2-3; possibly TRBD1 for D (7 bases). Germline V gives CDR1 SGHRS, CDR2 YFSETQ. The CDR3 is 17 amino acids. Between the trimmed V and J ends, which lost 3 bases and 3 bases, there was a span of 20 bases. The CDR3 loop reads CASSSLTGTLRTDTQYF. The DNA of the CDR3 is TGCGCCAGCAGCTCCCTGACAGGGACTCTTAGGACAGATACGCAGTATTTT.

This clone was recorded a few times. The J gene is TRBJ2-1, the V gene TRBV4-3; the D gene is possibly TRBD1 (5 bases). This CDR3 has 18 residues. Germline V gene data show CDR1 as LGHNA and CDR2 as YSLEER. Trimming removed 0 bases at V and 7 bases at J, with 22 bases between. The CDR3 DNA is TGCGCCAGCAGCCAAGATTGGGTCGTAGGGGTAAGCGCGAATGAGCAGTTCTTC. It yields the protein CASSQDWVVGVSANEQFF.

CDR3 loop: CASSLTPGSGNTIYF. The CDR3 region has the DNA TGTGCCAGCAGCCTGACACCGGGGTCTGGAAACACCATATATTTT. The V gene is TRBV27, the J gene TRBJ1-3, with no clear D. CDR1 and CDR2 (germline): MNHEY, SMNVEV (reference sequence). The V end lost 6 bases, the J end lost 1 base, and 13 bases lay between the germline ends. The CDR3 is 15 amino acids.

This chain connects TRBV4-2 to TRBJ1-1; D is perhaps TRBD1 (6 bases). The V gene lost 1 base and the J gene lost 4 bases, with 13 bases spanning the gap. This CDR3 is 15 amino acids long. CDR1 and CDR2 (germline): LGHNA, YNFKEQ. CDR3: CASSQVTGLGTEAFF. CDR3 bases: TGTGCCAGCAGCCAAGTCACAGGGCTGGGCACTGAAGCTTTCTTT.

This clone showed up just once. A far larger clone is off by one base, so a read error is likely. The V and J genes are TRBV14 and TRBJ2-7; D unclear. CDR1 is SGHDN, CDR2 FVKESK, per germline. This CDR3 has 11 residues. V lost 5 bases and J lost 5, with 7 bases in between. CDR3 DNA: TGTGCCAGCAGCGAAGGGAACGAGCAGTACTTC. Its protein is CASSEGNEQYF.

This clone has more than one count but fewer than ten. The chain recombines TRBV11-3 with TRBJ2-3; 11 bases are a match to TRBD2. The germline CDR1 and CDR2 sequences are SGHNT and YENEEA. The CDR3 is 18 amino acids. J was trimmed by 4 bases and V by 0 bases; bases with no gene match: 9. The DNA for the CDR3 is TGTGCCAGCAGCTTAGATGGTCTAGCGGGGGGCCGCGCAGATACGCAGTATTTT. It is translated as CASSLDGLAGGRADTQYF. The full variable domain, rest sourced from reference TRBV11-3 and TRBJ2-3, is EAGVVQSPRYKIIEKKQPVAFWCNPISGHNTLYWYLQNLGQGPELLIRYENEEAVDDSQLPKDRFSAERLKGVDSTLKIQPAELGDSAVYLCASSLDGLAGGRADTQYFGPGTRLTVL.

The chain uses TRBV9 and TRBJ1-3; perhaps TRBD1 as D (6 bases). V lost 4 bases and J lost 2, with 37 bases in between. CDR1 SGDLS and CDR2 YYNGEE come from the germline V gene. The CDR3 contains 23 residues. The CDR3 region is CASSIHPLTRDTVSSAAGNTIYF. The CDR3 nucleotides read TGTGCCAGCAGCATCCACCCCTTAACCCGGGACACGGTCAGCTCTGCGGCTGGAAACACCATATATTTT. Combining the CDR3 with reference TRBV9 and TRBJ1-3 gives the whole variable domain DSGVTQTPKHLITATGQRVTLRCSPRSGDLSVYWYQQSLDQGLQFLIQYYNGEERAKGNILERFSAQQFPDLHSELNLSSLELGDSALYFCASSIHPLTRDTVSSAAGNTIYFGEGSWLTVV.

This chain joins TRBV5-1 and TRBJ2-3; unclear D gene. V was shortened by 3 bases and J by 5 bases, with 7 bases between the two germline ends. Germline V gene data show CDR1 as SGHRS and CDR2 as YFSETQ. This CDR3 contains 12 residues. The CDR3 nucleotides are TGCGCCAGCAGCTCCATGGGAGATACGCAGTATTTT. Its protein product is CASSSMGDTQYF.

The chain carries TRBV6-5 and TRBJ2-7, with a possible D match to TRBD2 (6 bases). V was cut by 6 bases and J by 4 bases, with 13 bases left in between. In germline, CDR1 is MNHEY, CDR2 SVGAGI. CDR3 length: 13 residues. The CDR3 protein is CASSLRRGYEQYF. Written as DNA, the CDR3 is TGTGCCAGCAGCCTCCGGCGGGGTTACGAGCAGTACTTC.

The chain combines TRBV7-2 with TRBJ1-5; 7 positions match TRBD1. The CDR3 is 15 amino acids. Germline loops: CDR1 SGHTA, CDR2 FQGNSA. The trim removed 5 bases at V and 6 bases at J, leaving 10 bases unmatched. This chain's CDR3 is CASSRRQGGSQPQHF. The CDR3 nucleotides are TGTGCCAGCAGCCGAAGACAGGGTGGGAGTCAGCCCCAGCATTTT.

The V and J genes are TRBV4-1 and TRBJ1-2; D is unclear. Trimming shortened V by 0 bases and J by 5 bases, and 13 bases separated the two germline ends. Germline loops: CDR1 MGHRA, CDR2 YSYEKL. The CDR3 is 15 amino acids. The CDR3: CASSQEAAGLYGYTF. The DNA of the CDR3 is TGCGCCAGCAGCCAAGAAGCCGCAGGCCTTTATGGCTACACCTTC.

This clone is medium-sized by share. The rearrangement uses TRBV27 and TRBJ1-2, with a tentative D call TRBD1 (5 bases). Trimming took off 5 bases at V and 5 bases at J, with 15 bases between the two ends. The CDR3 spans 14 residues. Germline CDR1 is MNHEY and CDR2 is SMNVEV (reference sequence). The CDR3 coding sequence is TGTGCCAGCAGTGGTGGGACGGATCTATATGGCTACACCTTC. It encodes CASSGGTDLYGYTF.

The V gene is TRBV5-4, the J gene TRBJ2-3; 8 bases match TRBD2. The CDR3 has 15 residues. Trimming removed 4 bases from V and 1 base from J; junction bases left unmatched: 5. Germline V lookup: CDR1 SGHNT, CDR2 YYREEE (reference sequence). For the CDR3, the DNA is TGTGCCAGCAGCCCACCGGGGGGGCGCACAGATACGCAGTATTTT. Translating it yields CASSPPGGRTDTQYF. The whole variable domain, remainder taken from reference TRBV5-4 and TRBJ2-3, is ETGVTQSPTHLIKTRGQQVTLRCSSQSGHNTVSWYQQALGQGPQFIFQYYREEENGRGNFPPRFSGLQFPNYSSELNVNALELDDSALYLCASSPPGGRTDTQYFGPGTRLTVL.

The chain uses TRBV19 and TRBJ1-1; D is possibly TRBD1 (5 bases). With 2 bases removed from V and 1 base from J, the gap between germline ends came to 8 bases. Germline loops: CDR1 LNHDA, CDR2 SQIVND (reference sequence). CDR3 length: 14 residues. The CDR3 nucleotides read TGTGCCAGTAGTATATGGGGGGAGAACACTGAAGCTTTCTTT. Its protein is CASSIWGENTEAFF.

The rearrangement uses TRBV28 and TRBJ1-1; D unresolved. V lost 8 bases and J lost 10, with 5 bases in between. Germline values: CDR1 MDHEN, CDR2 SYDVKM. CDR3 length equals 8 residues. The CDR3 is CASGGAFF. CDR3 nucleotide sequence: TGTGCCAGCGGTGGAGCTTTCTTT. Together with reference TRBV28 and TRBJ1-1, the CDR3 gives the full variable domain: DVKVTQSSRYLVKRTGEKVFLECVQDMDHENMFWYRQDPGLGLRLIYFSYDVKMKEKGDIPEGYSVSREKKERFSLILESASTNQTSMYLCASGGAFFGQGTRLTVV.

The chain is built from TRBV13 and TRBJ2-7, with TRBD2 as a possible D gene (5 bases). V lost 5 bases to trimming and J lost 0 bases, with 11 bases between them. The CDR3 sequence is 14 residues long. Germline CDR1 and CDR2: PRHDT and FYEKMQ (reference sequence). As DNA, the CDR3 is TGTGCCAGCAGCATGAGCGGTAGCTCCTACGAGCAGTACTTC. Amino acid sequence: CASSMSGSSYEQYF.

Judged by abundance, this clone is medium-sized (0.01 to 0.1%). The gene calls are TRBV6-4 and TRBJ2-3; D might be TRBD2 (6 bases). This CDR3 region has 13 residues. V lost 4 bases to trimming and J lost 1 base, with 6 bases between them. Looked up from germline, CDR1 is MRHNA and CDR2 is SNTAGT. The CDR3 coding sequence is TGTGCCAGCAGTGCTAGCGGCACAGATACGCAGTATTTT. Protein: CASSASGTDTQYF.

There are a few counts of this clone. V and J are TRBV7-4 and TRBJ2-5, with TRBD2 as a possible D gene (6 bases). V was cut by 7 bases and J by 2 bases, with 8 bases left in between. Germline V gene sequence: CDR1 SGHVT, CDR2 SQSDAQ. This CDR3 comprises 12 residues. Written as DNA, the CDR3 is TGTGCCAGCACCGGGACTCAAGAGACCCAGTACTTC. This codes for CASTGTQETQYF.

This sequence joins TRBV27 and TRBJ1-2; a weak D match, TRBD1 (6 bases). The V end was cut by 5 bases, the J end by 4 bases, with 17 bases between. CDR1 MNHEY and CDR2 SMNVEV come from the germline V gene (reference sequence). This CDR3 comprises 15 residues. The CDR3 here is CASSETRGRSYGYTF. CDR3 nucleotides: TGTGCCAGCAGTGAAACCAGGGGACGGAGCTATGGCTACACCTTC.

The V call is TRBV14, the J call TRBJ2-6; D call uncertain. The CDR3 loop spans 15 amino acids. Trimming stripped 4 bases from V and 6 bases from J, with 13 bases between. CDR1 and CDR2 (germline): SGHDN, FVKESK. The chain's CDR3 is CASSPEPFEANVLTF. The CDR3 DNA is TGTGCCAGCAGCCCGGAACCCTTCGAGGCCAACGTCCTGACTTTC.

The chain joins TRBV6-4 to TRBJ2-7; D call uncertain. The ends were cut back, 0 bases at V and 2 bases at J, with 8 bases in the middle. The CDR3 length is 14 residues. CDR1 MRHNA and CDR2 SNTAGT come from the germline V gene. The CDR3 is CASSDSNRPYEQYF. The CDR3 DNA sequence: TGTGCCAGCAGTGACTCGAACCGCCCCTACGAGCAGTACTTC.

The genes are TRBV19 and TRBJ2-1; TRBD2 matches 7 bases. The J segment lost 4 bases and the V segment lost 7 bases, leaving 7 bases of the junction unmatched. The CDR3 totals 14 residues. Germline V CDR1 and CDR2: LNHDA, SQIVND (reference sequence). CDR3 sequence reads: CASTTSAGYNEQFF. The CDR3 DNA reads as TGTGCCAGTACAACTAGCGCAGGGTACAATGAGCAGTTCTTC.

The J gene is TRBJ2-1, the V gene TRBV18, with 7 bases matching TRBD2. Per the germline V gene, CDR1 is KGHSH and CDR2 is LQKENI. The CDR3 is 14 amino acids. V lost 3 bases and J lost 6; bases outside the gene matches: 5. As DNA, the CDR3 is TGTGCCAGCTCACCGGCTAGCGGCCTCAATGAGCAGTTCTTC. It yields the protein CASSPASGLNEQFF.